A single sample gave rise to the 2 T cell receptor beta chains below, sequenced in a study of CD8 T cells in Susac syndrome. The authors reverse transcribed about 0.45 to 1 ug RNA with random hexamers. One entry per CDR3 protein, called by TCRdb with MiXCR from the immunoSEQ multiplex PCR reads. The sample contains about 130,000 distinct CDR3 sequences, about 93% of which appear only once. Sequenced material: CD8+ T cells from PBMCs. The source of these receptors is a human donor with multiple sclerosis.

This chain connects TRBV6-5 to TRBJ1-2; 11 bases align to TRBD1. The junction had 4 bases not matched to a gene; V was cut back by 8 bases and J by 5 bases. Per germline, CDR1 MNHEY and CDR2 SVGAGI. The CDR3 sequence is 13 residues long. CDR3 coding DNA: TGTGCCAGCGAGGGGACAGGGGGATATGGCTACACCTTC. This codes for CASEGTGGYGYTF.

This clonotype was seen only once. The rearrangement uses TRBV2 and TRBJ2-7; D is unclear. V lost 7 bases and J 5 bases, leaving 15 bases between the germline ends. Germline V CDR1 and CDR2: SNHLY, FYNNEI. This CDR3 spans 13 amino acids. CDR3 loop: CASIEAPSDEQYF. CDR3 nucleotide sequence: TGTGCCAGCATTGAGGCCCCTTCCGACGAGCAGTACTTC.